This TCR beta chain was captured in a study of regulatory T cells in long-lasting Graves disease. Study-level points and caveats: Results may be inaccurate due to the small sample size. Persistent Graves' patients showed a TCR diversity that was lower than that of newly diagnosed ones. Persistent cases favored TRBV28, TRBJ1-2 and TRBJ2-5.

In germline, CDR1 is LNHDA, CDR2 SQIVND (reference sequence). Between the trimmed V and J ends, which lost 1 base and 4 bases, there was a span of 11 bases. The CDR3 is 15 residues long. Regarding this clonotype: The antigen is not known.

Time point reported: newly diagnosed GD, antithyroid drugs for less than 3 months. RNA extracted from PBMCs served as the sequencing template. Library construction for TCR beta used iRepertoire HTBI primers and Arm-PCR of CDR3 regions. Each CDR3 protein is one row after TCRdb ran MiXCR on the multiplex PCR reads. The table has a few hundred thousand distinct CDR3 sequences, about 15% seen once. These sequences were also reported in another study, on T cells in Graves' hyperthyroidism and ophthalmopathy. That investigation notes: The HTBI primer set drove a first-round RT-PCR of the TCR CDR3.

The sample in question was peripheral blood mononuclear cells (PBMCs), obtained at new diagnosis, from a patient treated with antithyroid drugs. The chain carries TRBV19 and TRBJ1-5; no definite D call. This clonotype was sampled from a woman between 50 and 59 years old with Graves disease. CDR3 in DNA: TGTGCCAGTAGTATAGGGTACTTGTGGAATCAGCCCCAGCATTTT. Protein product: CASSIGYLWNQPQHF.